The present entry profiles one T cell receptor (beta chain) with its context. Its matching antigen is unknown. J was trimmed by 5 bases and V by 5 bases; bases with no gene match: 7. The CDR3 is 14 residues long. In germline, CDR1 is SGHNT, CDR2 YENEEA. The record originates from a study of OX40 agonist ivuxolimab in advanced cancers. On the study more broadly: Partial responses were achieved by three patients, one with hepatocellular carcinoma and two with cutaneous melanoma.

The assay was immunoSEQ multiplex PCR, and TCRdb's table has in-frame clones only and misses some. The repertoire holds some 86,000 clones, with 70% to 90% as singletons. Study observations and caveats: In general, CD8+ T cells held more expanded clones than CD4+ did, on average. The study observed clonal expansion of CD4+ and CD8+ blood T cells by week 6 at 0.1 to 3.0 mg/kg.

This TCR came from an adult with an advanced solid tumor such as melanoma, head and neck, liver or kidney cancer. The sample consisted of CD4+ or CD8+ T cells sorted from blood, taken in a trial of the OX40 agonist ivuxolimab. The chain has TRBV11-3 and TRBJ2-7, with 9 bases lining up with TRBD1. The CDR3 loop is CASSPGTGSNEQYF. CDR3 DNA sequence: TGTGCCAGCAGCCCCGGGACAGGGAGCAACGAGCAGTACTTC.